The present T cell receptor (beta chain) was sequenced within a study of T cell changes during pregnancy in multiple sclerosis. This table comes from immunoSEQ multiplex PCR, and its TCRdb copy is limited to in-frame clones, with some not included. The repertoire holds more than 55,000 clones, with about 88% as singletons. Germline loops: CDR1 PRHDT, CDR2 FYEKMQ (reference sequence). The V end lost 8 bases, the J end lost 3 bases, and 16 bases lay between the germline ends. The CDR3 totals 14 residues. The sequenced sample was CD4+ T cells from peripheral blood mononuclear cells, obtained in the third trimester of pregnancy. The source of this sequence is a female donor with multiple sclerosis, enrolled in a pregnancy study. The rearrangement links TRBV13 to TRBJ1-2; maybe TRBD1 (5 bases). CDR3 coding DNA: TGTGCCAGCGCCATAAGGGGCAGGGACTATGGCTACACCTTC. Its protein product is CASAIRGRDYGYTF.